The text below deals with one T cell receptor beta chain. Its antigen remains unidentified. Base quality data are lacking; no much larger clone is found one base away. These data come from a study of CD8 T cells in ankylosing spondylitis (dated by TCRdb to about 2017). In terms of the full investigation: The study set out to find disease-linked TCR variants by profiling T cell receptor beta repertoires in ankylosing spondylitis patients and healthy donors. The full study cohort comprised around 25 ankylosing spondylitis patients and roughly 110 healthy donors. Peripheral blood was sampled, and synovial fluid was also collected from ankylosing spondylitis patients.

The sample was run on an Illumina HiSeq 2500. TCR beta libraries were prepared by quantitative 5'-RACE with molecular barcodes. The original pipeline was this. A new computational method based on a probabilistic model of VDJ rearrangement was used to identify disease-linked TCR variants. Through fastp at Q25 and MiXCR, TCRdb rebuilt clones from the public reads, retaining in-frame beta chains. Each CDR3 protein appears once, grouped with its most common genes and DNA. It is TCRdb's table, rather than the study itself, that gives the V and J calls and clone size. A total of 50,000 to 75,000 distinct CDR3 sequences appear in this sample, roughly 6.1% of them only once. The top ten clonotypes cover around 4.5% of the sample. The CDR3, cysteine through phenylalanine, is 16 amino acids long. Only CDR3 DNA is held: 48 bases, read in frame from base 1. V is cut by 2 bases and J by 0 bases, and the space between the germline ends is 12 bases. From a lookup of the germline V gene, CDR1 and CDR2 are KGHSH and LQKENI.

Synovial fluid samples were paired with blood samples taken from the same ankylosing spondylitis patients. The investigation overall reported the following: According to the report, matched synovial fluid samples from ankylosing spondylitis patients were significantly enriched for the disease-linked clones. The disease-linked clones showed a CD8+ phenotype and occurred at relatively low frequencies in peripheral blood. A TCR beta motif of several highly homologous amino acid variants appeared characteristic of blood from ankylosing spondylitis patients. Some motif variants were previously reported in synovial fluid and blood of reactive arthritis patients, suggesting common disease-initiation mechanisms.

The source of this sequence is a male donor with ankylosing spondylitis. Sequenced sample: synovial fluid, either unsorted or a sorted T cell fraction (not recorded which). The chain links TRBV18 with TRBJ2-3; TRBD2 is perhaps the D gene, given 5 matching bases. The DNA is TGTGCCAGCTCACCATGGGAGACACAAAGCACAGATACGCAGTATTTT. It translates as CASSPWETQSTDTQYF.